This T cell receptor (beta chain) is drawn from a study of regulatory T cells in long-lasting Graves disease. This clonotype was counted many times. Library construction for TCR beta used iRepertoire HTBI primers and Arm-PCR of CDR3 regions. Each CDR3 protein is one row after TCRdb ran MiXCR on the multiplex PCR reads. The data contain about half a million distinct CDR3 sequences, 12% of them singletons. V shed 3 bases and J 4 bases; nucleotides not matched to a gene: 4. The CDR3 is made up of 14 amino acids. Per the germline V gene, CDR1 is SGHAT and CDR2 is FQDESV (reference sequence). Time point meaning: newly diagnosed GD, antithyroid drugs for less than 3 months. The TCR library was prepared using RNA isolated from PBMCs. The same data also went into a second study, on T cells in Graves' hyperthyroidism and ophthalmopathy.

This clonotype originated in a woman aged 25 to 39 with Graves disease. The J gene is TRBJ1-1, the V gene TRBV11-1; the match to TRBD1 covers 8 bases. Material: peripheral blood mononuclear cells (PBMCs), obtained at new diagnosis, from a patient treated with antithyroid drugs. The CDR3 coding sequence is TGTGCCAGCAGCTTGGGACAGGTTCCCACTGAAGCTTTCTTT. Residues: CASSLGQVPTEAFF.